This T cell receptor beta chain appears in the sequencing data of a study of blood T cell repertoires in COVID-19 (TCRdb year 2020). With regard to the full study: Collaborator samples came from the United States, Italy and Spain and covered acute and convalescent phases of COVID-19. The material from the prospective study consisted of cDNA or gDNA derived from T cells, B-cell-depleted T cells, or PBMCs. Subjects who had been exposed to COVID-19, were actively infected with it, or had recovered from it provided the deeply sampled blood TCRbeta repertoires that made up the dataset. The repertoires were released in a freely available public database meant as a resource for research on the immune response to SARS-CoV-2. The samples were drawn from the first 160 participants of the ongoing ImmuneRACE study and from 950 to 1,500 subjects provided by 6 global collaborators. The sample metadata nearly always contained a de-identified subject ID, COVID-19 status, age in years and sex. Where available, HLA class I and class II types were taken from metadata supplied by the sample provider and were not determined by assay-based typing.

The full study reports these points: The amount of clinical and demographic metadata varied by source and participant and was provided uncurated.

Each collaborating institution followed its own protocols to collect whole blood in K2EDTA tubes. For TCRbeta analysis, collaborator samples were shipped as frozen whole blood, as isolated PBMCs, or as DNA extracted from either sample type. The germline V gene (reference sequence) sets CDR1 to LNHDA and CDR2 to SQIVND. The cysteine opens and the phenylalanine closes a CDR3 of 14 amino acids. Only the CDR3 DNA is retained, 42 bases long and in frame from the first base. V loses 7 bases at its end and J loses 5 bases; junction bases beyond the gene matches: 9. As regards this clone: Which antigen it targets is not known. There are no base qualities to consult, and no much larger clone falls within one base.

TCRbeta CDR3 regions were amplified from genomic DNA by means of the immunoSEQ Assay, a bias-controlled multiplex PCR. The authors processed their data as follows. Nucleated cell counts per sample were estimated from amplification of reference gene primers within the assay. Sequence reads were collapsed and filtered to measure the absolute abundance of every unique TCRbeta CDR3 rearrangement. For each sample, productive Simpson clonality was calculated as the square root of Simpson's diversity index across productive rearrangements. This immuneACCESS table, as held by TCRdb, lists in-frame sequences with V and J called but not all clones. Of the missing ones, under half trace to an unresolved V gene in checked studies; the others have no known cause. V, J and clone size derive from that table, while D and trimming were established from the DNA sequence. The sample data list about 160,000 clones, and roughly four fifths of these were observed just once. The ten largest clones represent roughly 11% of the sample.

The sample taken for sequencing was peripheral blood. This chain is built from TRBV19 and TRBJ1-1; 8 middle bases align to TRBD1. The source is a man in his 60s with active or convalescent COVID-19. The DNA reads as follows: TGTGCCAGTACCCCACGGACAGGGCGGACTGAAGCTTTCTTT. This translates into CASTPRTGRTEAFF.